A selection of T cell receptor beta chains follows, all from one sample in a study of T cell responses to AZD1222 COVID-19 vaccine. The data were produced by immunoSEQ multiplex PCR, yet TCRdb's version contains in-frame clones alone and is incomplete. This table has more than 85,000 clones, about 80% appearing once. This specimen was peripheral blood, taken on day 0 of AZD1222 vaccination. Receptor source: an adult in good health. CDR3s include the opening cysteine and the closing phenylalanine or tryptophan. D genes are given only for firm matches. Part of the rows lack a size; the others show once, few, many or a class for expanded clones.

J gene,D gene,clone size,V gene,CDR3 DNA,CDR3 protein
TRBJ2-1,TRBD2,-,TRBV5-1,TGCGCCAGCAGCCCCCTAGCGGGGGAATACTCCTACAATGAGCAGTTCTTC,CASSPLAGEYSYNEQFF
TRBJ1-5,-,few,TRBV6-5,TGTGCCAGCGAAAGTGGAAGTAGCAATCAGCCCCAGCATTTT,CASESGSSNQPQHF
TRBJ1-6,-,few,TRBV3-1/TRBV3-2,TGTGCCAGCAGCCTCCGAGCTAGTGGTTCACCCCTCCACTTT,CASSLRASGSPLHF
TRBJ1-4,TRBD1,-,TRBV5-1,TGCGCCAGCAGTTTGGGACAGTTTAATGAAAAACTGTTTTTT,CASSLGQFNEKLFF
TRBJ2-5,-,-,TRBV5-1,TGCGCCAGCAGCCCCCAGGGAGAGACCCAGTACTTC,CASSPQGETQYF
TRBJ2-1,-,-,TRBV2,TGTGCCAGCGGGGGCAATGAGCAGTTCTTC,CASGGNEQFF
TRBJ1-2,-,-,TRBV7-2,TGTGCCAGCAGCCCGCACGCTTATAGGGAGGGCCATGGCTACACCTTC,CASSPHAYREGHGYTF
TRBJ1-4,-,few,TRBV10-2,TGCGCCAGCAGTGGGGGTGCAACTAATGAAAAACTGTTTTTT,CASSGGATNEKLFF
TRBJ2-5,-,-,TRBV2,TGTGCCAGCGACGGGGGAGGTGAGACCCAGTACTTC,CASDGGGETQYF
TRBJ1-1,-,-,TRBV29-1,TGCAGCGTTGAACACTTGATGGACACTGAAGCTTTCTTT,CSVEHLMDTEAFF
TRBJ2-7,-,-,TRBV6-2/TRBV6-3,TGTGCCAGCAGCAGCCGGGGGCCCCCCGAGCAGTACTTC,CASSSRGPPEQYF
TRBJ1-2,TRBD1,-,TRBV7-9,TGTGCCAGCAGGGGGACAGGAAACTATGGCTACACCTTC,CASRGTGNYGYTF
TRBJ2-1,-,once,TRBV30,TGTGCCTGGAGTTCAGTCGGGGCGACCTCCTACAATGAGCAGTTCTTC,CAWSSVGATSYNEQFF
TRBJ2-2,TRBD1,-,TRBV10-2,TGCGCCAGTCAGGGGAGAAAGTTGACAGGGGAGAGGACCGGGGAGCTGTTTTTT,CASQGRKLTGERTGELFF
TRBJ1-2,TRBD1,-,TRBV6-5,TGTGCCAGCAGTTACTCGGGACAGGTTTTAGACTATGGCTACACCTTC,CASSYSGQVLDYGYTF
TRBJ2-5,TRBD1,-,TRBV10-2,TGCGCCAGCGCCATCACCGGGACAGTGGAGACCCAGTACTTC,CASAITGTVETQYF
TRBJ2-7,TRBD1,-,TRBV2,TGTGCCAGCAGTGAAGTTGACAGGGGGGGTTACGAGCAGTACTTC,CASSEVDRGGYEQYF
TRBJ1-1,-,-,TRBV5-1,TGCGCCAGCAGCGGTATCGGGGAACGGACCATGAACACTGAAGCTTTCTTT,CASSGIGERTMNTEAFF
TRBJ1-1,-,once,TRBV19,TGTGCCACCGGACAGATGAACACTGAAGCTTTCTTT,CATGQMNTEAFF
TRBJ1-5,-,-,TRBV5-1,TGCGCCAGCAGCTTGGGTCATCCCCCAAATCAGCCCCAGCATTTT,CASSLGHPPNQPQHF
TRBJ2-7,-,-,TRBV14,TGTGCCAGCAGCCAAGACAAACCCTACGAGCAGTACTTC,CASSQDKPYEQYF
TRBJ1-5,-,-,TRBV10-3,TGTGCCATCAGTGCCGCAGGGGCCAGCAATCAGCCCCAGCATTTT,CAISAAGASNQPQHF
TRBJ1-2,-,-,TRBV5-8,TGTGCCAGCAGCTTTGTGTTCCAGGGTGGATTTAACTATGGCTACACCTTC,CASSFVFQGGFNYGYTF
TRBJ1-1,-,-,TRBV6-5,TGTGCCAGCAGTTACCTCGGACGGTCCGAAGCTTTCTTT,CASSYLGRSEAFF
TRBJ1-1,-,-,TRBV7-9,TGTGCCAGCAGCTTGCTTTCAGCTTTCTTT,CASSLLSAFF
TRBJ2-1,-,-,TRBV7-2,TGTGCCAGCGAAGCAGGGTCATACAATGAGCAGTTCTTC,CASEAGSYNEQFF
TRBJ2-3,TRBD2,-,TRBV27,TGTGCCAGCAGTTTTCTGAGGGCTAGCGGGGGGTTAGGGGATACGCAGTATTTT,CASSFLRASGGLGDTQYF
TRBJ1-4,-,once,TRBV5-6,TGTGCCAGCAGCTTGGGGGCAGGTGCAGGGTCTTTCGAAAAACTGTTTTTT,CASSLGAGAGSFEKLFF
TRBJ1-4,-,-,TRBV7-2,TGTGCCAGCAGCCCGGCCCGCGCTAATGAAAAACTGTTTTTT,CASSPARANEKLFF
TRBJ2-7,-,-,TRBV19,TGTGCCAGTAGTATGTGGGATTTGAACGAGCAGTACTTC,CASSMWDLNEQYF
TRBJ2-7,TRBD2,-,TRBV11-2,TGTGCCAGCAGCTTAAGACTAGCGGGGCGGGAGCAGTACTTC,CASSLRLAGREQYF
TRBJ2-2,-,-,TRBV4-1,TGCGCCAGCAGCCAAGACCGACGCGGTGGCGGGGAGCTGTTTTTT,CASSQDRRGGGELFF
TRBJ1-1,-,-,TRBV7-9,TGTGCCAGCAGCTTAGGAGGGGACAAGGCTTTCTTT,CASSLGGDKAFF
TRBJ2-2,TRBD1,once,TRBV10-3,TGTGCCAGCGGGACAGGCCCGGACACCGGGGAGCTGTTTTTT,CASGTGPDTGELFF
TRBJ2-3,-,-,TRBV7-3,TGTGCCAGCAGCTTAACGAGGGACATCCCAGATACGCAGTATTTT,CASSLTRDIPDTQYF
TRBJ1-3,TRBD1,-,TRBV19,TGTGCCAGTAGTATACGAGGGGACAGCTCAGGAAACACCATATATTTT,CASSIRGDSSGNTIYF
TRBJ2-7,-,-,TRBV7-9,TGTGCCAGCGGCAGGGAAACCTACGAGCAGTACTTC,CASGRETYEQYF
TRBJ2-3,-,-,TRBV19,TGTGCCAGTATGAGCACAGGGGATACGCAGTATTTT,CASMSTGDTQYF
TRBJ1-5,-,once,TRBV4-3,TGCGCCAGCAGCCAGGAAATCAATCAGCCCCAGCATTTT,CASSQEINQPQHF
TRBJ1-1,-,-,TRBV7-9,TGTGCCAGCAGCCCAGTGGGACGTCTGAACACTGAAGCTTTCTTT,CASSPVGRLNTEAFF
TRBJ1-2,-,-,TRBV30,TGTGCCTGGAGTGCCACAGGGATCAACTATGGCTACACCTTC,CAWSATGINYGYTF
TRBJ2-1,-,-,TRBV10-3,TGTGCCATCAGTGAAATAACAGGAAATACCTACAATGAGCAGTTCTTC,CAISEITGNTYNEQFF
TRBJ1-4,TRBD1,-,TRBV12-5,TGTGCTAGTGGTCCTTGGACAGGGCGAGGTAATGAAAAACTGTTTTTT,CASGPWTGRGNEKLFF
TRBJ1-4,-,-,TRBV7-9,TGTGCCAGCAGCTCCCGACACAGTGAAAAACTGTTTTTT,CASSSRHSEKLFF
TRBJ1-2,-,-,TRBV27,TGTGCCAGCAGTTTATGGCCGCCGGGGGGGTATGGCTACACCTTC,CASSLWPPGGYGYTF
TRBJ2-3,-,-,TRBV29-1,TGCAGCGTTGCGGGGGTTCCCCGGGGGGCCGTTTCCACAGATACGCAGTATTTT,CSVAGVPRGAVSTDTQYF
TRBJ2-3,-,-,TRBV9,TGTGCCAGCAGCGTCTTACAGAACACAGATACGCAGTATTTT,CASSVLQNTDTQYF
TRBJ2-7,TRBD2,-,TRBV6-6,TGTGCCAGCATTAACCCAACGGGGGGGAAGTACGAGCAGTACTTC,CASINPTGGKYEQYF